Below, 2 T cell receptor beta chains from the same sample are listed, as sequenced in a study of CD8 T cells in Susac syndrome. RNA, at roughly 0.45 to 1 ug, was reverse transcribed with random hexamers. TCRdb itself ran the immunoSEQ multiplex PCR reads through MiXCR, one entry per CDR3 protein. The sample records 150,000 to 200,000 distinct CDR3 sequences, roughly 94% being singletons. Source material: CD4+ T cells from PBMCs. The receptors were sampled from a human donor with multiple sclerosis.

The CDR3 nucleotides read TGCGCCAGCAGCCCTGGACGTCTTTCACGTGGGGCCAACGTCCTGACTTTC. Its translation is CASSPGRLSRGANVLTF. J is TRBJ2-6 and V is TRBV5-1; D ambiguous. This CDR3 region has 17 residues. Per the germline V gene, CDR1 is SGHRS and CDR2 is YFSETQ. Trimming pared 4 bases from V and 3 bases from J, leaving 17 bases between. The whole variable domain, remainder taken from reference TRBV5-1 and TRBJ2-6, is KAGVTQTPRYLIKTRGQQVTLSCSPISGHRSVSWYQQTPGQGLQFLFEYFSETQRNKGNFPGRFSGRQFSNSRSEMNVSTLELGDSALYLCASSPGRLSRGANVLTFGAGSRLTVL.

This clonotype was seen only once. The rearrangement uses TRBV5-6 and TRBJ2-1; D might be TRBD1 (5 bases). The CDR3 contains 13 residues. Deletions cut 3 bases from V and 11 bases from J, with 15 bases between. CDR1 SGHDT and CDR2 YYEEEE come from the germline V gene. CDR3 amino acids: CASSWGGGMKQFF. DNA for the CDR3: TGTGCCAGCAGCTGGGGCGGTGGGATGAAGCAGTTCTTC.